The sequence of this T cell receptor (beta chain) was determined in a study of CD8+ T cells in alopecia areata. The sample's treatment: oral pan-JAK inhibitor, 5-10 mg twice daily. Researchers picked out CD4+ and CD8+ T cells from PBMCs by sorting. Reverse transcription of extracted RNA yielded cDNA, which provided the sequencing template. TCRdb's table, derived via immunoSEQ multiplex PCR, lists solely in-frame clones and lacks some. The profile shows fewer than 150,000 clones, around 82% of them singletons. Trimming took 4 bases from V and 10 from J; bases not matched to a gene: 9. Germline lookup yields CDR1 SGHRS and CDR2 YFSETQ. The CDR3 consists of 13 residues.

This TCR was sampled from a human donor with alopecia areata. The chain joins TRBV5-1 to TRBJ1-1; 8 nucleotides align to TRBD1. Sequencing used CD8+ T cells sorted from blood, obtained at week 4, from a patient treated with tofacitinib. The CDR3 region is CASSTGQDFRAFF. As DNA, the CDR3 is TGCGCCAGCAGCACGGGACAGGATTTCAGAGCTTTCTTT.